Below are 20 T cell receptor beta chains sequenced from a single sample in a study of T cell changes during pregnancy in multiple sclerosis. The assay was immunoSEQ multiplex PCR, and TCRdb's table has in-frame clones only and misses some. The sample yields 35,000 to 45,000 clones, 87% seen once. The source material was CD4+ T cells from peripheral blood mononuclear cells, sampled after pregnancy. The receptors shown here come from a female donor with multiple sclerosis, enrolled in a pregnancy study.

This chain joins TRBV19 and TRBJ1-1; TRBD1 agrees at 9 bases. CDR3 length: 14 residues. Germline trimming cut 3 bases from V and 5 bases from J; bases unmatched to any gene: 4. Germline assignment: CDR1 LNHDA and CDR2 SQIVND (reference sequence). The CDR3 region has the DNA TGTGCCAGTAGTATTACAGGGGGCTGGACTGAAGCTTTCTTT. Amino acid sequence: CASSITGGWTEAFF. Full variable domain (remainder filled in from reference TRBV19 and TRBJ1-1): DGGITQSPKYLFRKEGQNVTLSCEQNLNHDAMYWYRQDPGQGLRLIYYSQIVNDFQKGDIAEGYSVSREKKESFPLTVTSAQKNPTAFYLCASSITGGWTEAFFGQGTRLTVV.

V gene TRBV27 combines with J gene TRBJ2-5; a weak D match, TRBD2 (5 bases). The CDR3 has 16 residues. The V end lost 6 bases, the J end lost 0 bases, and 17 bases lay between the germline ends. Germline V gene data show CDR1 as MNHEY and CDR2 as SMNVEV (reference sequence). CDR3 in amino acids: CASRPIVGGYQETQYF. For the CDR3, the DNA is TGTGCCAGCAGACCTATCGTGGGCGGGTACCAAGAGACCCAGTACTTC.

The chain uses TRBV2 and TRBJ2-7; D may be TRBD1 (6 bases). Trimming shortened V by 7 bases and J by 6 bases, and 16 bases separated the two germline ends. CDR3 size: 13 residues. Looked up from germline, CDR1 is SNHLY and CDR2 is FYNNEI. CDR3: CASTPDRVGEQYF. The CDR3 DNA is TGTGCCAGCACCCCGGACAGAGTCGGCGAGCAGTACTTC.

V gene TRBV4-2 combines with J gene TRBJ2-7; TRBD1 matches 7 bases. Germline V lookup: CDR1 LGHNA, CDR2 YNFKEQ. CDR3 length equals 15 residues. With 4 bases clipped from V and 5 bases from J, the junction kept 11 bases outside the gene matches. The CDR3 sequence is CASSPRGIPANEQYF. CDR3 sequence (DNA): TGTGCCAGCAGCCCCAGGGGGATCCCGGCTAACGAGCAGTACTTC.

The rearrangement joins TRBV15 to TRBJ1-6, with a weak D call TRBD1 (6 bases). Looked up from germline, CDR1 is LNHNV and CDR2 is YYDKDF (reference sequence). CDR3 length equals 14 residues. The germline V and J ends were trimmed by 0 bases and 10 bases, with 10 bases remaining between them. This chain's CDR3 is CATSRDGGASPLHF. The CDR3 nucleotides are TGTGCCACCAGCAGAGATGGGGGCGCGTCACCCCTCCACTTT.

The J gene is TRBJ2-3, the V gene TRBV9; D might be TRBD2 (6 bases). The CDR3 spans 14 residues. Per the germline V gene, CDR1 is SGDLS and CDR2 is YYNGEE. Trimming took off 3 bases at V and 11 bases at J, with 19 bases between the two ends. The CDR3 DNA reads TGTGCCAGCAGCGCGCAACTAGCCTCGCCTGAGCAGTATTTT. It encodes CASSAQLASPEQYF.

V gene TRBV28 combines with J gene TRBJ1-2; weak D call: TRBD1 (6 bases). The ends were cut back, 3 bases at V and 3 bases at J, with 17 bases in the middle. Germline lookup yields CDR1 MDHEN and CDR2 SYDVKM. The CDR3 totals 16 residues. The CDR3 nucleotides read TGTGCCAGCAGTTTTTTCGGGGGGGCGGAGGACTATGGCTACACCTTC. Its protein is CASSFFGGAEDYGYTF.

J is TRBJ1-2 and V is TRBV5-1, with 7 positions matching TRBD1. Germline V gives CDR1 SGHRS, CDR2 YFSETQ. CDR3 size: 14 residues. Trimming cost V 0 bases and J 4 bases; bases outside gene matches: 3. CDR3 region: CASSLEAGGYGYTF. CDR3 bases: TGCGCCAGCAGCTTGGAGGCAGGGGGCTATGGCTACACCTTC.

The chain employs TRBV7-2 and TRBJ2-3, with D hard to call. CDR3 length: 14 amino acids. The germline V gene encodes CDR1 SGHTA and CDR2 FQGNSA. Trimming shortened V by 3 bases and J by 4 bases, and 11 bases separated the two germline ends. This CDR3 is CASSFRGRADTQYF. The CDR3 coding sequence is TGTGCCAGCAGCTTTAGAGGTCGCGCAGATACGCAGTATTTT.

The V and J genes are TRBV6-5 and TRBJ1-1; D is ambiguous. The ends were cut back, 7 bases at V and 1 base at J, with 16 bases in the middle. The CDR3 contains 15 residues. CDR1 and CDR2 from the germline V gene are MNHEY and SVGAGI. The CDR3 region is CASTYAGVANTEAFF. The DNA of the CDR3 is TGTGCCAGCACCTACGCGGGAGTGGCGAACACTGAAGCTTTCTTT.

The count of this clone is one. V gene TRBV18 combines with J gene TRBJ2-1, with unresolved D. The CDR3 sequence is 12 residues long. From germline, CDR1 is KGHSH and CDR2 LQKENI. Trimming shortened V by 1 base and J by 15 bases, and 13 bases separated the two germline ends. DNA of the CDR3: TGTGCCAGCTCACCACTTACGGGTCCCCTGTTCTTC. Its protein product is CASSPLTGPLFF.

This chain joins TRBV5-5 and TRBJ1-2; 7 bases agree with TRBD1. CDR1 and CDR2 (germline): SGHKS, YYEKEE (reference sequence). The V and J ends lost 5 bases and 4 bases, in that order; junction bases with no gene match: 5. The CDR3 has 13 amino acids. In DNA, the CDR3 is TGTGCCAGCAGTTATGACAGGGTCTATGGCTACACCTTC. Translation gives CASSYDRVYGYTF.

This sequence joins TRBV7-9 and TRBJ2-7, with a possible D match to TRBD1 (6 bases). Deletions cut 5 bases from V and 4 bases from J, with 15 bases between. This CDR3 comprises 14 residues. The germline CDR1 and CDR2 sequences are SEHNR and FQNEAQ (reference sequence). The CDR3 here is CASSPRDTWYEQYF. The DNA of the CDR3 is TGTGCCAGCAGCCCACGGGACACCTGGTACGAGCAGTACTTC.

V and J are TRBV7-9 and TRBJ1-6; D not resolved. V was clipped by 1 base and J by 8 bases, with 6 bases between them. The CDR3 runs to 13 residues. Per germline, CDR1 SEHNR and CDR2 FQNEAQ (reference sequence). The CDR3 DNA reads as TGTGCCAGCAGCTTAGGAACGGATTCACCCCTCCACTTT. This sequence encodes CASSLGTDSPLHF.

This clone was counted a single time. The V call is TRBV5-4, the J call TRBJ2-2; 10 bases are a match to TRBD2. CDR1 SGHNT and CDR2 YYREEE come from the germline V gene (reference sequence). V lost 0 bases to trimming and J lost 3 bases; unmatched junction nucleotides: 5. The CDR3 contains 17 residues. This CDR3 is CASSLVLAGAYTGELFF. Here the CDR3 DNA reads TGTGCCAGCAGCTTGGTGCTAGCGGGGGCCTACACCGGGGAGCTGTTTTTT.

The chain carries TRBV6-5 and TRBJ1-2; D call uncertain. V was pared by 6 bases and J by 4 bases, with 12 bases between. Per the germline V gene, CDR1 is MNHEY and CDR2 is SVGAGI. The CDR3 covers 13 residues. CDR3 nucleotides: TGTGCCAGCAGCCGTTACAAAAGCTATGGCTACACCTTC. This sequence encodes CASSRYKSYGYTF.

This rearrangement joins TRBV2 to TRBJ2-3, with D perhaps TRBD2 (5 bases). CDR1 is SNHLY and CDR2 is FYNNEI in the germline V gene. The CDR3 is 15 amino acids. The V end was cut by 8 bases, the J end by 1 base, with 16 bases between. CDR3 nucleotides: TGTGCCAGCCTGACAACCGGGAAGGGCACAGATACGCAGTATTTT. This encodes CASLTTGKGTDTQYF.

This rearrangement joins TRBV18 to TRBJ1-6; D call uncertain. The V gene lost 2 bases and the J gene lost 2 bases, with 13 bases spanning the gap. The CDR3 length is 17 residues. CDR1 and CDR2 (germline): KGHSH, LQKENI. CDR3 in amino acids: CASSPVGQPTYNSPLHF. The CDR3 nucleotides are TGTGCCAGCTCACCAGTTGGGCAGCCGACCTATAATTCACCCCTCCACTTT.

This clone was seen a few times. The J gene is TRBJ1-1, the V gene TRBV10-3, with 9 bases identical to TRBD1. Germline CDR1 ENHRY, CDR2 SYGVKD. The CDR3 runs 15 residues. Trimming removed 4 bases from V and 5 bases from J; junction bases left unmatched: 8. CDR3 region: CAISVGQGTLTEAFF. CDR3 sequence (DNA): TGTGCCATCAGTGTGGGACAGGGTACATTAACTGAAGCTTTCTTT.

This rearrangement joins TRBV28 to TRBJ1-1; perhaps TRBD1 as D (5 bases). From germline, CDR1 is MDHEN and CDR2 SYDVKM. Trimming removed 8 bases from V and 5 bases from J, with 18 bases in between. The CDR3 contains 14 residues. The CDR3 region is CASHQGVRWTEAFF. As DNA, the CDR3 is TGTGCCAGCCATCAAGGGGTCCGATGGACTGAAGCTTTCTTT.